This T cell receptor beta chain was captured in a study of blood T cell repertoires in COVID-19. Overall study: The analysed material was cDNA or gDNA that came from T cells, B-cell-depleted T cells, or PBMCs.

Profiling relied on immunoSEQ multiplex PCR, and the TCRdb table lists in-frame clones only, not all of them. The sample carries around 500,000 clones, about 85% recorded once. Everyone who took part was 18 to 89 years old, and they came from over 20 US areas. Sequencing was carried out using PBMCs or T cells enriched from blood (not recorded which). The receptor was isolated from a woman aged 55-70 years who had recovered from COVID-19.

Written as DNA, the CDR3 is TGTGCCACACAGGACACGGCCAATGAGCAGTTCTTC. As protein: CATQDTANEQFF. The chain has TRBV24-1 and TRBJ2-1, with D perhaps matching TRBD1 (5 bases). The germline CDR1 and CDR2 sequences are KGHDR and SFDVKD. The CDR3 has 12 residues. The V end lost 10 bases, the J end lost 6 bases, and 12 bases lay between the germline ends.